This T cell receptor beta chain derives from a study of neurological immune-mediated disorders (dated by TCRdb to the late 2010s). With respect to the entire study: Among the approximately 35 multiple sclerosis patients, approximately 30 had relapsing-remitting MS and 3 had secondary progressive MS. Using UMI-based sequencing, the study compared peripheral blood TCR-beta repertoires from patients with HTLV-I-associated myelopathy (HAM/TSP), patients with multiple sclerosis, and healthy controls. Longitudinal samples, technical triplicates and paired sorted CD4+ and CD8+ T-cell subsets, alongside PBMC samples, were included among the approximately 110 TCR-beta libraries. Longitudinal HAM/TSP donors and healthy donors each had 3 time-points at intervals of roughly 3-40 months. The cohort comprised 68 subjects: roughly 15 HAM/TSP patients, 35 or so multiple sclerosis patients and 20 healthy controls.

This clonotype was seen repeatedly, ten times or more. This receptor's antigen is unknown. No quality values exist for individual bases; no much larger clone is one base distant. cDNA synthesis used template-switch 5'RACE with a primer carrying a 10-nucleotide random unique molecular identifier tagging each TCR transcript. Every sequencing run yielded over 170 million TCR-beta sequences covering 15-18 subjects. Total RNA was extracted with the RNeasy kit. The KAPA Real-time Library Amplification kit was used to amplify TCR-beta VDJ regions with primers for the TCR constant region and the 5'RACE anchor. Sample indexes and Illumina adaptors were added in a first PCR, and a second PCR then increased library yield. After Ampure bead purification, the TCR product of roughly 650 bp was size-selected on a 2% E-gel SizeSelection system. Before pooling, library quality was assessed on a Bioanalyzer, concentration was determined with Qubit, and library quantification was performed with the Kapa Library Quantification kit. An Illumina HiSeq 2500 was used to sequence the libraries paired-end at 2 x 150 bp. To increase sequence diversity, roughly 24-32% phiX was spiked into each library pool. As for the authors' bioinformatics: The quality-filtered reads were processed with the UMI-based MiGEC pipeline, whose error correction step removed more than 80% of the raw TCR sequences. VDJ genes were aligned to IMGT germline references, and clonotypes were defined by unique CDR3 amino acid sequence plus V-J genes. VDJtools evaluated clonal expansion, Shannon diversity and CDR3 relatedness (CalcPairwiseDistances, ClusterSamples); CLCbio workbench built phylogenetic trees. Expanded clones were defined as having at least 8 unique UMIs, based on coefficient-of-variation modelling across technical triplicates. Through fastp at Q25 and MiXCR, TCRdb rebuilt clones from the public reads, retaining in-frame beta chains. Each CDR3 protein appears once, grouped with its most common genes and DNA. The V and J calls come from TCRdb's annotation, not from the publication. This sample gives 65,000 to 85,000 distinct CDR3 sequences in total; 5.5% to 6.5% of them show up just once. The ten most abundant clones make up roughly 7.9% of the sample.

CDR1 and CDR2, looked up from the germline V gene (reference sequence), are DFQATT and SNEGSKA. From cysteine to phenylalanine, the CDR3 is 16 amino acids long. Solely the CDR3 DNA is kept, with 48 bases framed from the first base. Clipping removes 0 bases from V and 0 bases from J, with 6 as the unmatched junction base count. The time point tag for this specimen amounts to: longitudinal time-point 2. Libraries from unsorted PBMCs were made from 2 million PBMCs kept in RNAlater at -80 degrees C until RNA extraction. Multiple sclerosis patients were enrolled in a US clinical protocol evaluating disease progression by magnetic resonance imaging. PBMCs were separated from peripheral blood using Ficoll-Hypaque density gradient centrifugation and then cryopreserved in liquid nitrogen. Beyond this particular receptor, the publication reports: No association of the MS cluster with clinical or MRI features was observed, and the need for larger cohorts was stated by the authors. Repertoires from 18 of 34 MS patients were grouped by phylogenetic analysis into a cluster of related CDR3 sequences, suggesting a possible repertoire-level signature. Across subjects, expanded clones never shared an identical CDR3 amino acid sequence, which suggests that the TCR-beta repertoires in every group were private. TCR clonal expansion was highest in HAM/TSP patients and lowest in MS patients, with MS patients falling below even healthy controls.

The receptor chain draws on TRBV20-1 and TRBJ2-7, with 9 bases matching TRBD2. The origin of this receptor is a woman aged 55 to 70 with multiple sclerosis. Sequenced: PBMCs. Here is the DNA: TGCAGTGCTAGAGATCTAGCGGGGACACTCTCCTACGAGCAGTACTTC. This sequence encodes CSARDLAGTLSYEQYF.